This T cell receptor (beta chain) was found in a study of response to subunit inactivated influenza vaccine. TCRdb reprocessed the RT-PCR reads via MiXCR and lists one record per CDR3 protein. The sample gives 550,000 to 650,000 distinct CDR3 sequences, 12% of which show up once; roughly 10% is in the top ten. The germline CDR1 and CDR2 sequences are SGHRS and YFSETQ. V gave up 4 bases and J gave up 8 bases; unmatched junction bases: 9. The CDR3 length is 14 residues. The chain uses TRBV5-1 and TRBJ2-1; TRBD1 agrees at 7 bases. This TCR derives from a man aged 50-60 years who received an inactivated influenza vaccine. The sample in question was PBMCs from blood, obtained on the day of vaccination. CDR3 residues: CASSPPTGNYEQFF. CDR3 sequence (DNA): TGCGCCAGCAGCCCCCCGACAGGGAACTATGAGCAGTTCTTC.